Following are 17 T cell receptor beta chains from one sample sequenced in a study of shared clonotypes between healthy human individuals (dated by TCRdb to about 2020). Libraries were constructed by the immunoSEQ multiplex PCR assay. The source is immuneACCESS, and TCRdb retained only in-frame sequences with V and J called. Part of the clones is not carried over; for the studies checked, unresolved V genes explain less than half of this, and the remainder is unexplained. Here the sample has more than 550,000 clones; around 90% occur a single time. Clones ranked in the top ten supply 30% to 40% of the sample. Sequences were obtained from memory CD8+ T cells from PBMCs. This specimen's cell subset or site label, per the study, means: CD45RO+ cells pooled with CCR7-negative TemRA cells. The source of these receptors is a man aged 18 to 30 in good health. Some clones in this sample may be carry-over from other donors' samples.

V is TRBV9 and J is TRBJ2-1, with TRBD2 as a possible D gene (6 bases). The CDR3 spans 15 residues. Germline CDR1 SGDLS, CDR2 YYNGEE. V shed 3 bases and J shed 5 bases, with 15 bases lying between them. The CDR3: CASSGQLALDNEQFF. The CDR3, as DNA: TGTGCCAGCAGCGGCCAACTAGCTCTCGACAATGAGCAGTTCTTC.

The chain links TRBV28 to TRBJ2-4; TRBD2 might be the D (6 bases). V was trimmed by 2 bases and J by 2 bases, leaving 10 bases between them. The CDR3 extends over 15 amino acids. Germline-derived CDR1 and CDR2 are MDHEN and SYDVKM. CDR3 amino acids: CASSLNGRPKNIQYF. In DNA, the CDR3 is TGTGCCAGCAGTTTAAACGGGAGACCCAAAAACATTCAGTACTTC.

The V gene is TRBV9, the J gene TRBJ2-2, with D possibly being TRBD1 (5 bases). This CDR3 is 17 amino acids long. Between the trimmed V and J ends, which lost 3 bases and 2 bases, there was a span of 17 bases. CDR1 and CDR2 from the germline V gene are SGDLS and YYNGEE. CDR3 sequence (DNA): TGTGCCAGCAGCGACGGCCAGGGCGGAGAAAACACCGGGGAGCTGTTTTTT. It yields the protein CASSDGQGGENTGELFF.

The chain couples TRBV7-3 to TRBJ2-3; D gene ambiguous. Trimming took 3 bases from V and 3 from J, leaving 7 bases between them. Germline CDR1 SGHTA, CDR2 FQGTGA. This CDR3 comprises 13 residues. The CDR3 nucleotides read TGTGCCAGCAGCTTCCTCGCTACAGATACGCAGTATTTT. Translation: CASSFLATDTQYF.

The chain recombines TRBV28 with TRBJ2-7, with a weak D call TRBD1 (5 bases). The CDR3 runs to 14 residues. The V gene lost 0 bases and the J gene lost 3 bases, with 9 bases spanning the gap. In germline, CDR1 is MDHEN, CDR2 SYDVKM. Here the CDR3 DNA reads TGTGCCAGCAGTTTATGGGGGCCCGACTACGAGCAGTACTTC. It yields the protein CASSLWGPDYEQYF.

This clone was seen once. The V call is TRBV27, the J call TRBJ2-3; TRBD2 agrees at 12 bases. Germline CDR1 MNHEY, CDR2 SMNVEV (reference sequence). This CDR3 region has 16 residues. Trimming removed 6 bases from V and 0 bases from J; junction bases left unmatched: 4. The CDR3 sequence is CASSPGTSGSTDTQYF. The CDR3 DNA reads TGTGCCAGCAGCCCTGGGACTAGCGGGAGCACAGATACGCAGTATTTT.

The J gene is TRBJ2-3, the V gene TRBV11-2; the D gene is possibly TRBD2 (5 bases). CDR1 and CDR2 from the germline V gene are SGHAT and FQNNGV. The CDR3 covers 11 residues. Trimming removed 11 bases at V and 1 base at J, with 7 bases between. The CDR3 loop reads CAARGTDTQYF. CDR3 bases: TGTGCCGCGAGGGGCACAGATACGCAGTATTTT.

The V gene is TRBV7-2, the J gene TRBJ2-1; 7 bases fit TRBD2. The CDR3 length is 14 residues. Germline V CDR1 and CDR2: SGHTA, FQGNSA. The V and J ends lost 11 bases and 1 base, in that order; junction bases with no gene match: 8. CDR3 sequence: CAVGPSGSYNEQFF. DNA of the CDR3: TGTGCCGTAGGGCCTAGCGGATCCTACAATGAGCAGTTCTTC.

The V call is TRBV27, the J call TRBJ2-7; TRBD2 matches at 11 bases. Germline CDR1 MNHEY, CDR2 SMNVEV (reference sequence). The ends lost 3 bases at V and 6 bases at J; junction bases unmatched: 10. The length of the CDR3 is 16 residues. The CDR3 is CASSLFLTSGSLEQYF. The CDR3 region has the DNA TGTGCCAGCAGTTTGTTCCTCACTAGCGGGAGCCTCGAGCAGTACTTC.

The rearrangement links TRBV10-2 to TRBJ1-1; D is unclear. Trimming shortened V by 10 bases and J by 3 bases, and 12 bases separated the two germline ends. Germline V gene sequence: CDR1 WSHSY, CDR2 SAAADI. CDR3 length: 12 amino acids. As DNA, the CDR3 is TGCGCCACCACACAGAGCCACACTGAAGCTTTCTTT. Translating gives CATTQSHTEAFF.

The chain has TRBV28 and TRBJ2-1, with D unresolved. Germline V gene sequence: CDR1 MDHEN, CDR2 SYDVKM. V was shortened by 4 bases and J by 0 bases, with 13 bases between the two germline ends. The CDR3 extends over 16 amino acids. CDR3 protein: CASSWGSGYSYNEQFF. Here the CDR3 DNA reads TGTGCCAGCAGTTGGGGTAGTGGATACTCCTACAATGAGCAGTTCTTC.

This sequence joins TRBV19 and TRBJ1-2; the D gene is possibly TRBD1 (5 bases). V gave up 0 bases and J gave up 6 bases, with 17 bases separating them. Germline V lookup: CDR1 LNHDA, CDR2 SQIVND (reference sequence). This CDR3 region has 16 residues. The CDR3 nucleotides read TGTGCCAGTAGTATAGACCCCATTTTGAGGGGCGATGGCTACACCTTC. This translates into CASSIDPILRGDGYTF. Full variable domain (outside the CDR3, taken from reference TRBV19 and TRBJ1-2): DGGITQSPKYLFRKEGQNVTLSCEQNLNHDAMYWYRQDPGQGLRLIYYSQIVNDFQKGDIAEGYSVSREKKESFPLTVTSAQKNPTAFYLCASSIDPILRGDGYTFGSGTRLTVV.

V and J are TRBV19 and TRBJ2-5; D tentatively fits TRBD1 or TRBD2 (5 bases each). Trimming cost V 3 bases and J 4 bases, with 12 bases left between them. Looked up from germline, CDR1 is LNHDA and CDR2 is SQIVND (reference sequence). The CDR3 consists of 14 residues. The CDR3 DNA reads as TGTGCCAGTAGTATGAGGGGCCGGGGAGAGACCCAGTACTTC. Protein product: CASSMRGRGETQYF.

This chain joins TRBV7-2 and TRBJ2-3; no firm D call. The CDR3 loop spans 15 amino acids. Germline loops: CDR1 SGHTA, CDR2 FQGNSA. Deletions cut 5 bases from V and 4 bases from J, with 16 bases between. The CDR3 is CASSSLALFADTQYF. DNA of the CDR3: TGTGCCAGCAGCAGCTTAGCACTCTTTGCAGATACGCAGTATTTT.

This clone was seen only a few times. The chain is built from TRBV7-9 and TRBJ2-7, with 7 bases fitting TRBD1. The V gene end was trimmed by 4 bases and the J gene end by 6 bases; junction bases not matched to a gene: 12. The CDR3 sequence is 15 residues long. Germline lookup yields CDR1 SEHNR and CDR2 FQNEAQ (reference sequence). CDR3 coding DNA: TGTGCCAGCAGCTCAACCGTCCTGACAGGGCCCGAGCAGTACTTC. This sequence encodes CASSSTVLTGPEQYF. Full variable domain (remainder filled in from reference TRBV7-9 and TRBJ2-7): DTGVSQNPRHKITKRGQNVTFRCDPISEHNRLYWYRQTLGQGPEFLTYFQNEAQLEKSRLLSDRFSAERPKGSFSTLEIQRTEQGDSAMYLCASSSTVLTGPEQYFGPGTRLTVT.

The CDR3 region has the DNA TGTGCCAGCAGTGACTTACAGGGTAGGGACTATGGCTACACCTTC. Translated: CASSDLQGRDYGYTF. The genes are TRBV25-1 and TRBJ1-2; weak D call: TRBD1 (6 bases). Trimming left V 3 bases short and J 3 bases short, with 14 bases between. Germline loops: CDR1 MGHDK, CDR2 SYGVNS. CDR3 size: 15 residues.

The chain combines TRBV11-3 with TRBJ2-3, with 10 bases fitting TRBD2. The germline V gene encodes CDR1 SGHNT and CDR2 YENEEA. The CDR3 sequence is 18 residues long. After removal of 3 bases from V and 3 bases from J, the junction contained 12 bases not matched to a gene. The CDR3, as DNA: TGTGCCAGCAGCTTGAGCGGGAGGGCCCTCGATAAGACAGATACGCAGTATTTT. It yields the protein CASSLSGRALDKTDTQYF.